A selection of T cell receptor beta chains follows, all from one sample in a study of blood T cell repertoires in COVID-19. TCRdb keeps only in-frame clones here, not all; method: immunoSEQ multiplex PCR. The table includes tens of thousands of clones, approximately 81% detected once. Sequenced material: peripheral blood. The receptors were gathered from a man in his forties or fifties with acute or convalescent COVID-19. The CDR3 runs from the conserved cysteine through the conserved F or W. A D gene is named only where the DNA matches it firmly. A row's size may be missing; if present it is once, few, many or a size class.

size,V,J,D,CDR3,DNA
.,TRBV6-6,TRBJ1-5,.,CASSPSAGRNQPQHF,TGTGCCAGCAGCCCATCCGCGGGGCGCAATCAGCCCCAGCATTTT
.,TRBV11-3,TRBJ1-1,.,CASSLRFSGANTEAFF,TGTGCCAGCAGCTTAAGGTTCTCAGGGGCGAACACTGAAGCTTTCTTT
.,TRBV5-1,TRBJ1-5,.,CASSLGRGNQPQHF,TGCGCCAGCAGCTTGGGCCGGGGTAATCAGCCCCAGCATTTT
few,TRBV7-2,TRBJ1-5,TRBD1,CASSQITGGNQPQHF,TGTGCCAGCAGCCAAATCACAGGGGGCAATCAGCCCCAGCATTTT
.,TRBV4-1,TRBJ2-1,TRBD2,CASSQGRSSGYNEQFF,TGCGCCAGCAGCCAAGGACGGTCTAGCGGATACAATGAGCAGTTCTTC
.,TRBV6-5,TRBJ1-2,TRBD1,CALTGNDGYTF,TGTGCCTTGACAGGGAACGATGGCTACACCTTC
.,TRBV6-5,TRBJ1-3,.,CASQQIPGNTIYF,TGTGCCAGCCAACAGATCCCTGGAAACACCATATATTTT
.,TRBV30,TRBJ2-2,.,CAWSLNTGELFF,TGTGCCTGGAGTCTGAACACCGGGGAGCTGTTTTTT
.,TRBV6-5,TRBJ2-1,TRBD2,CASSRPGLGGNEQFF,TGTGCCAGCAGCCGCCCCGGACTAGGAGGGAATGAGCAGTTCTTC
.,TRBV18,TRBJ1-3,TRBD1,CASSLTGTGGNTIYF,TGTGCCAGCTCACTCACCGGGACAGGCGGAAACACCATATATTTT
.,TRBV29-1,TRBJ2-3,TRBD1,CSGHRGRTDTQYF,TGCAGCGGACACAGGGGGCGGACAGATACGCAGTATTTT
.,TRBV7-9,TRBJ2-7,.,CASSAPGSYEQYF,TGTGCCAGCAGCGCCCCCGGTTCCTACGAGCAGTACTTC
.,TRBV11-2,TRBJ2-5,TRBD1,CASSRDGQGLETQYF,TGTGCCAGCAGCCGCGACGGACAGGGGCTGGAGACCCAGTACTTC
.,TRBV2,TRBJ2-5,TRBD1,CASRVQGARKTQYF,TGTGCCAGCAGGGTACAGGGGGCGAGAAAGACCCAGTACTTC
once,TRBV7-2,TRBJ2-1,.,CASSPQGGNEQFF,TGTGCCAGCAGCCCCCAGGGAGGCAATGAGCAGTTCTTC
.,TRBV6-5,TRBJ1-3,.,CASSYNPGIIGNTIYF,TGTGCCAGCAGTTATAATCCAGGGATCATTGGAAACACCATATATTTT
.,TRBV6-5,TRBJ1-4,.,CASRRAGEEKLFF,TGTGCCAGCAGGCGGGCCGGCGAAGAAAAACTGTTTTTT
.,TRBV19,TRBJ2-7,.,CASSFRSYEQYF,TGTGCCAGTAGTTTTCGCTCCTACGAGCAGTACTTC
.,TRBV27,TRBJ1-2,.,CASSQAANYGYTF,TGTGCCAGCAGCCAGGCCGCTAACTATGGCTACACCTTC
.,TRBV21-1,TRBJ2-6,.,CASSKGEGSLSSGANVLTF,TGTGCCAGCAGCAAAGGTGAGGGTAGTCTATCCTCTGGGGCCAACGTCCTGACTTTC
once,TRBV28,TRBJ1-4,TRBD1,CASIGTGVNNEKLFF,TGTGCCAGCATCGGGACAGGGGTGAATAATGAAAAACTGTTTTTT
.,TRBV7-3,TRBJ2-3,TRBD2,CASTRGGGAYDTQYF,TGTGCCAGCACCCGTGGCGGGGGGGCCTACGATACGCAGTATTTT
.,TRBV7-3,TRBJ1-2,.,CASSLRQGNGYTF,TGTGCCAGCAGCTTACGGCAGGGTAATGGCTACACCTTC
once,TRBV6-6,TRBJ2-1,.,CASSRAGTSWAEQFF,TGTGCCAGCAGTCGAGCCGGGACATCCTGGGCTGAGCAGTTCTTC
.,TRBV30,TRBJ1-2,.,CACRAGLNYGYTF,TGTGCCTGTCGGGCGGGACTTAACTATGGCTACACCTTC
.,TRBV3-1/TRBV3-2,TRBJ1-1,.,CASSHIPDGGTEAFF,TGTGCCAGCAGCCATATTCCGGACGGAGGCACTGAAGCTTTCTTT
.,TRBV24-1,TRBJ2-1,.,CATSDLQRTINEQFF,TGTGCCACCAGTGATTTGCAAAGGACTATCAATGAGCAGTTCTTC
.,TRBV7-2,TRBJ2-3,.,CASNNGFSSTDTQYF,TGTGCCAGCAATAACGGTTTTTCTAGCACAGATACGCAGTATTTT
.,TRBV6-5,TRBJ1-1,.,CASSRGNTEAFF,TGTGCCAGCAGTAGAGGGAACACTGAAGCTTTCTTT
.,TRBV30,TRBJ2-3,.,CAWRKGGRGTDTQYF,TGTGCCTGGAGGAAAGGGGGGAGGGGCACAGATACGCAGTATTTT
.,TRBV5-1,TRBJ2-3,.,CASDSGGRSTDTQYF,TGCGCCAGCGACTCGGGGGGCAGGTCCACAGATACGCAGTATTTT
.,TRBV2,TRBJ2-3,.,CASSLDWTDTQYF,TGTGCCAGCAGTTTGGACTGGACAGATACGCAGTATTTT
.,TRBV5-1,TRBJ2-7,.,CASSGSSGGRRLYEQYF,TGCGCCAGCAGCGGATCCTCAGGGGGGCGGAGGCTATACGAGCAGTACTTC
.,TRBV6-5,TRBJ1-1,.,CASSYQMNTEAFF,TGTGCCAGCAGTTACCAGATGAACACTGAAGCTTTCTTT
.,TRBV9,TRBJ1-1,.,CASSVSGSSEAFF,TGTGCCAGCAGCGTTTCGGGATCTTCTGAAGCTTTCTTT
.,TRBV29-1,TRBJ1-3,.,CSVLGENSGNTIYF,TGCAGCGTACTCGGGGAAAACTCTGGAAACACCATATATTTT
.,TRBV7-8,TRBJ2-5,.,CASSLVLFREIRGTELQETQYF,TGTGCCAGCAGCTTAGTTCTGTTTCGAGAAATCCGGGGGACAGAACTACAAGAGACCCAGTACTTC
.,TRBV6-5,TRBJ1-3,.,CASSYSTHSGNTIYF,TGTGCCAGCAGTTACTCGACACACTCTGGAAACACCATATATTTT
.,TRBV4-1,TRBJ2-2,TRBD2,CASTPSETSGSRNGELFF,TGCGCCAGCACCCCAAGTGAGACTAGCGGGAGTCGGAACGGGGAGCTGTTTTTT
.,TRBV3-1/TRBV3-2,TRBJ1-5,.,CASSQRFNQPQHF,TGTGCCAGCAGCCAACGTTTCAATCAGCCCCAGCATTTT
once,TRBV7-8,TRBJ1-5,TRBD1,CASSATTGGSNQPQHF,TGTGCCAGCAGCGCCACGACAGGGGGCTCCAATCAGCCCCAGCATTTT
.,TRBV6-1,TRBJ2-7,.,CASSESWGGPRYEQYF,TGTGCCAGCAGTGAAAGCTGGGGCGGCCCCCGCTACGAGCAGTACTTC